This TCR beta chain emerged from a study of Ad26.COV2.S vaccination and SARS-CoV-2 variants. V lost 0 bases and J 4 bases, leaving 16 bases between the germline ends. The CDR3 runs to 16 residues. Germline values: CDR1 SGHRS, CDR2 YFSETQ. Regarding treatment: some 20 received Ad26.COV2.S at low or high dose, single or two shots; several received placebo; per-sample allocation not given. Samples were taken on day 63 after the first vaccine or placebo injection. Produced via immunoSEQ multiplex PCR; TCRdb's table is partial and in-frame only. Seen here are 290,000 or so clones, 80% to 90% observed once, and the top ten hold more than 2.5%.

The clonotype originates from a person between 18 and 65 years old who received the Ad26.COV2.S COVID-19 vaccine or a placebo. The sequencing used peripheral blood, collected in a trial of Ad26.COV2.S vaccine versus placebo. The gene calls are TRBV5-1 and TRBJ1-2; D remains unclear. CDR3: CASSLDGSLAGYGYTF. CDR3 DNA sequence: TGCGCCAGCAGCTTGGACGGGAGCCTGGCCGGCTATGGCTACACCTTC.